These 24 T cell receptor beta chains were all obtained from the same sample, sequenced in a study of OX40 agonist ivuxolimab in advanced cancers. Clones were sequenced by immunoSEQ multiplex PCR, and TCRdb holds only the in-frame ones, with some missing. The repertoire holds roughly 60,000 clones, with 80% to 90% as singletons. The sample consisted of CD4+ or CD8+ T cells sorted from blood, taken in a trial of the OX40 agonist ivuxolimab. The receptors were sampled from an adult with an advanced solid tumor such as melanoma, head and neck, liver or kidney cancer.

This clone has only one observation. The chain links TRBV15 to TRBJ1-4, with 10 bases lining up with TRBD1. Per the germline V gene, CDR1 is LNHNV and CDR2 is YYDKDF (reference sequence). This CDR3 spans 18 amino acids. Trimming removed 1 base from V and 6 bases from J; junction bases left unmatched: 11. The CDR3 nucleotides read TGTGCCACCAGCAGAGGGACAGGGGGATTGTTATTTGATGAAAAACTGTTTTTT. It codes for CATSRGTGGLLFDEKLFF.

This clone came up once. The V gene is TRBV5-1, the J gene TRBJ2-5, with 8 bases identical to TRBD1. Germline CDR1 and CDR2: SGHRS and YFSETQ. The length of the CDR3 is 15 residues. With V trimmed by 4 bases and J by 2 bases, 7 bases remained unmatched. CDR3: CASSAGQGRQETQYF. CDR3 DNA sequence: TGCGCCAGCAGCGCCGGACAGGGACGTCAAGAGACCCAGTACTTC.

V is TRBV25-1 and J is TRBJ2-1; TRBD1 might be the D (7 bases). This CDR3 spans 16 amino acids. The germline gives CDR1 MGHDK, CDR2 SYGVNS. Between the trimmed V and J ends, which lost 6 bases and 4 bases, there was a span of 19 bases. The CDR3 loop is CASSRSRGTVYNEQFF. In DNA form, the CDR3 reads TGTGCCAGCAGCCGGTCCCGGGGGACAGTATACAATGAGCAGTTCTTC.

This clone appeared a single time. V and J are TRBV15 and TRBJ2-3; D unresolved. CDR1 and CDR2 (germline): LNHNV, YYDKDF (reference sequence). V gave up 1 base and J gave up 4 bases, with 9 bases separating them. CDR3 length equals 14 residues. The chain's CDR3 is CATSRGSAPDTQYF. CDR3 bases: TGTGCCACCAGCAGAGGGTCGGCCCCAGATACGCAGTATTTT.

The rearrangement joins TRBV21-1 to TRBJ1-3; TRBD1 was called by the table and not checked on the DNA. TRBV21-1 is deemed a pseudogene. The CDR3 loop spans 14 amino acids. The DNA of the CDR3 is TGTGCCAGCAGCAAACCAGGGTTCGGAAACACCATATATTTT. Amino acids: CASSKPGFGNTIYF.

The chain recombines TRBV5-8 with TRBJ2-7; the D gene is possibly TRBD2 (7 bases). The CDR3 sequence is 15 residues long. Germline V gives CDR1 SGHTS, CDR2 YDEGEE. V was shortened by 4 bases and J by 0 bases, with 14 bases between the two germline ends. The chain's CDR3 is CASSLGGHHSYEQYF. The CDR3 DNA reads TGTGCCAGCAGCCTCGGGGGGCATCACTCCTACGAGCAGTACTTC.

This clone came up once. The rearrangement links TRBV28 to TRBJ2-3; D uncertain. Germline CDR1 is MDHEN and CDR2 is SYDVKM. Trimming took off 7 bases at V and 4 bases at J, with 9 bases between the two ends. The CDR3 spans 12 residues. CDR3 in DNA: TGTGCCAGCACCGGTTCGGCAGATACGCAGTATTTT. This encodes CASTGSADTQYF.

The chain has TRBV29-1 and TRBJ2-1; D perhaps matches TRBD2 (6 bases). CDR3 length equals 12 residues. V was cut by 2 bases and J by 4 bases, with 6 bases left in between. Germline CDR1 and CDR2: SQVTM and ANQGSEA. CDR3 amino acids: CSVERGYNEQFF. The DNA for the CDR3 is TGCAGCGTTGAACGGGGGTACAATGAGCAGTTCTTC.

This chain links TRBV7-2 with TRBJ2-1, with 9 positions matching TRBD2. This CDR3 is built from 17 residues. CDR1 SGHTA and CDR2 FQGNSA come from the germline V gene. Trimming took 4 bases from V and 0 from J; bases not matched to a gene: 7. CDR3 residues: CASSYTSGSISYNEQFF. The CDR3 bases are TGTGCCAGCAGCTATACTAGCGGGTCAATCTCCTACAATGAGCAGTTCTTC.

The chain joins TRBV5-1 to TRBJ1-1; D not resolved. The germline CDR1 and CDR2 sequences are SGHRS and YFSETQ. The CDR3 has 15 amino acids. Trimming stripped 0 bases from V and 1 base from J, with 10 bases between. The CDR3 region has the DNA TGCGCCAGCAGCTTGGAGCCACAGAAGAACACTGAAGCTTTCTTT. Translation gives CASSLEPQKNTEAFF.

This chain uses TRBV15 with TRBJ2-7; 8 nucleotides align to TRBD1. The CDR3 runs 14 residues. Germline V gene lookup returns CDR1 LNHNV and CDR2 YYDKDF (reference sequence). The V segment lost 5 bases and the J segment 6 bases; nucleotides outside the gene matches: 9. CDR3 loop: CATSVTGTGVEQYF. For the CDR3, the DNA is TGTGCCACCAGCGTAACCGGGACAGGTGTCGAGCAGTACTTC.

The rearrangement uses TRBV18 and TRBJ1-1, with unresolved D. CDR3 length: 17 amino acids. Trimming took off 2 bases at V and 1 base at J, with 17 bases between the two ends. Germline values: CDR1 KGHSH, CDR2 LQKENI. This CDR3 is CASSPAAGGVQNTEAFF. DNA for the CDR3: TGTGCCAGCTCACCAGCCGCGGGTGGGGTTCAGAACACTGAAGCTTTCTTT.

The chain has TRBV7-9 and TRBJ1-1; a weak D match, TRBD1 (5 bases). The germline V gene has CDR1 SEHNR and CDR2 FQNEAQ (reference sequence). The CDR3 has 14 residues. V lost 5 bases and J lost 0, with 10 bases in between. CDR3 loop: CASSQGLLNTEAFF. In DNA, the CDR3 is TGTGCCAGCAGCCAGGGACTGCTGAACACTGAAGCTTTCTTT.

The chain recombines TRBV2 with TRBJ2-7; D remains ambiguous. Germline CDR1 reads SNHLY; CDR2 reads FYNNEI. Deletions cut 4 bases from V and 5 bases from J, with 12 bases between. The CDR3 has 13 amino acids. The CDR3 sequence: CASSGPSLNEQYF. DNA of the CDR3: TGTGCCAGCAGTGGTCCCTCGCTGAACGAGCAGTACTTC.

V gene TRBV2 combines with J gene TRBJ1-4, with TRBD1 as a possible D gene (6 bases). The germline V gene encodes CDR1 SNHLY and CDR2 FYNNEI. The CDR3 is 14 amino acids. V was trimmed by 4 bases and J by 5 bases, leaving 11 bases between them. The CDR3 sequence: CASSGPGANEKLFF. CDR3 in DNA: TGTGCCAGCAGTGGGCCGGGGGCGAATGAAAAACTGTTTTTT.

In its sample, this clone was seen once. The V and J genes are TRBV6-1 and TRBJ1-6; D unresolved. Germline V gives CDR1 MNHNS, CDR2 SASEGT. Trimming cost V 5 bases and J 3 bases, with 11 bases left between them. The CDR3 loop spans 15 amino acids. The DNA for the CDR3 is TGTGCCAGCAGTTCCACGGACGGCTATAATTCACCCCTCCACTTT. It translates to CASSSTDGYNSPLHF.

CDR3 sequence reads: CASSYVGGGEKTQYF. The CDR3 DNA reads TGTGCCAGCAGTTATGTCGGGGGGGGCGAGAAGACCCAGTACTTC. The chain employs TRBV6-5 and TRBJ2-5; 8 nucleotides line up with TRBD2. The CDR3 is 15 amino acids. The junction had 9 bases not matched to a gene; V was cut back by 3 bases and J by 6 bases. Germline lookup yields CDR1 MNHEY and CDR2 SVGAGI.

The rearrangement uses TRBV19 and TRBJ1-2; TRBD1 is a possible D gene (5 bases). CDR1 LNHDA and CDR2 SQIVND come from the germline V gene (reference sequence). The CDR3 loop spans 14 amino acids. V was pared by 10 bases and J by 8 bases, with 23 bases between. This CDR3 is CATSREGMVFGYTF. DNA for the CDR3: TGTGCCACCAGCCGTGAGGGGATGGTTTTCGGCTACACCTTC. Full variable domain (outside the CDR3, taken from reference TRBV19 and TRBJ1-2): DGGITQSPKYLFRKEGQNVTLSCEQNLNHDAMYWYRQDPGQGLRLIYYSQIVNDFQKGDIAEGYSVSREKKESFPLTVTSAQKNPTAFYLCATSREGMVFGYTFGSGTRLTVV.

This CDR3 is CASSQEHGTYEQYF. CDR3 nucleotides: TGCGCCAGCAGCCAAGAACACGGAACCTACGAGCAGTACTTC. The gene calls are TRBV4-1 and TRBJ2-7; no definite D call. Germline V gives CDR1 MGHRA, CDR2 YSYEKL. The length of the CDR3 is 14 residues. The V end lost 0 bases, the J end lost 2 bases, and 8 bases lay between the germline ends.

A word on this clone: At the DNA level, this CDR3 is encoded by other sequences in the same sample as well. The rearrangement joins TRBV10-1 to TRBJ1-1, with D possibly matching TRBD1 (6 bases). Trimming took 6 bases from V and 4 from J, leaving 9 bases between them. Germline V gene sequence: CDR1 WNHNN, CDR2 SYGVQD (reference sequence). This CDR3 contains 12 residues. The CDR3, as DNA: TGCGCCAGCAGCAGGGGTAGCACTGAAGCTTTCTTT. This encodes CASSRGSTEAFF.

V and J are TRBV7-9 and TRBJ1-4; unclear D gene. V shed 6 bases and J shed 5 bases, with 13 bases lying between them. CDR1 is SEHNR and CDR2 is FQNEAQ in the germline V gene (reference sequence). The CDR3 runs 14 residues. The CDR3 nucleotides are TGTGCCAGCAGTCTGGATCGGACGAATGAAAAACTGTTTTTT. The encoded protein is CASSLDRTNEKLFF.

This clone was seen just once. This rearrangement joins TRBV28 to TRBJ1-4; D uncertain. This CDR3 has 13 amino acids. From germline, CDR1 is MDHEN and CDR2 SYDVKM. V lost 3 bases and J lost 4, with 6 bases in between. The CDR3 sequence: CASSFRGNEKLFF. In DNA form, the CDR3 reads TGTGCCAGCAGTTTCCGGGGTAATGAAAAACTGTTTTTT.

The chain has TRBV5-1 and TRBJ2-7, with D uncertain. CDR1 is SGHRS and CDR2 is YFSETQ in the germline V gene. The CDR3 covers 14 residues. V lost 0 bases and J 3 bases, leaving 10 bases between the germline ends. The CDR3 reads CASSLGQKNYEQYF. CDR3 DNA: TGCGCCAGCAGCTTGGGGCAGAAAAACTACGAGCAGTACTTC. Together with reference TRBV5-1 and TRBJ2-7, the CDR3 gives the full variable domain: KAGVTQTPRYLIKTRGQQVTLSCSPISGHRSVSWYQQTPGQGLQFLFEYFSETQRNKGNFPGRFSGRQFSNSRSEMNVSTLELGDSALYLCASSLGQKNYEQYFGPGTRLTVT.

The rearrangement joins TRBV11-3 to TRBJ2-1; 7 bases map to TRBD2. The CDR3 has 18 residues. Germline loops: CDR1 SGHNT, CDR2 YENEEA. Germline trimming cut 3 bases from V and 0 bases from J; bases unmatched to any gene: 11. The CDR3 DNA follows: TGTGCCAGCAGCTTGGGACTATTTGGGGGAAGCTCCTACAATGAGCAGTTCTTC. Protein product: CASSLGLFGGSSYNEQFF.